Presented here are 24 T cell receptor beta chains from one specimen sequenced in a study of blood T cell repertoires in COVID-19. Using immunoSEQ multiplex PCR, the repertoire was profiled, and TCRdb retains in-frame clones only, with some absent. The sample contains under 200,000 clones, around nine tenths of which appear only once. The sample consisted of peripheral blood. The receptors shown here come from a woman aged 80 or over with COVID-19, enrolled during active disease.

V usage is TRBV28 and J usage is TRBJ2-3; 8 bases align to TRBD1. CDR1 and CDR2 from the germline V gene are MDHEN and SYDVKM. V dropped 5 bases and J dropped 0; count of bases not matched to a gene: 7. The length of the CDR3 is 16 residues. This CDR3 reads CASSDRTGLSTDTQYF. In nucleotides, the CDR3 is TGTGCCAGCAGTGATAGGACAGGGCTAAGCACAGATACGCAGTATTTT.

V usage is TRBV27 and J usage is TRBJ2-6; no firm D call. The CDR3 contains 16 residues. Trimming removed 0 bases at V and 0 bases at J, with 6 bases between. Germline V lookup: CDR1 MNHEY, CDR2 SMNVEV (reference sequence). This chain's CDR3 is CASSLSHFSGANVLTF. The CDR3 DNA reads as TGTGCCAGCAGTTTATCTCACTTCTCTGGGGCCAACGTCCTGACTTTC.

This clone was found a few times. The chain combines TRBV29-1 with TRBJ1-2, with unresolved D. Trimming stripped 4 bases from V and 5 bases from J, with 20 bases between. CDR1 and CDR2 (germline): SQVTM, ANQGSEA. The CDR3 spans 15 residues. Here the CDR3 reads CSVGSPGRVEYGYTF. In nucleotides, the CDR3 is TGCAGCGTTGGTAGCCCCGGGAGAGTAGAGTATGGCTACACCTTC.

The CDR3 DNA is TGCAGCACCAAGACAGGGAACTATGGCTACACCTTC. Translating it yields CSTKTGNYGYTF. The chain is built from TRBV29-1 and TRBJ1-2; 7 nucleotides match TRBD1. Germline trimming cut 8 bases from V and 2 bases from J; bases unmatched to any gene: 5. Germline V gives CDR1 SQVTM, CDR2 ANQGSEA. The CDR3 covers 12 residues.

V gene TRBV5-4 combines with J gene TRBJ2-1, with 14 positions matching TRBD2. Trimming cost V 0 bases and J 5 bases; bases outside gene matches: 10. Per germline, CDR1 SGHNT and CDR2 YYREEE (reference sequence). This CDR3 has 19 residues. CDR3 in amino acids: CASSLGYPGLAGEDNEQFF. The CDR3 DNA is TGTGCCAGCAGCTTGGGTTATCCGGGACTAGCGGGAGAGGACAATGAGCAGTTCTTC.

This clone has only one observation. V usage is TRBV6-5 and J usage is TRBJ2-2; 7 bases agree with TRBD2. CDR1 MNHEY and CDR2 SVGAGI come from the germline V gene. There are 15 residues in the CDR3. Trimming removed 0 bases from V and 4 bases from J; junction bases left unmatched: 2. The CDR3 loop is CASSYSQRGTGELFF. As DNA, the CDR3 is TGTGCCAGCAGTTACTCTCAGCGGGGCACCGGGGAGCTGTTTTTT.

V gene TRBV6-5 combines with J gene TRBJ1-2; D not resolved. V was pared by 6 bases and J by 5 bases, with 10 bases between. The CDR3 extends over 12 amino acids. Looked up from germline, CDR1 is MNHEY and CDR2 is SVGAGI. CDR3 DNA: TGTGCCAGCAGATGGGAGCTATATGGCTACACCTTC. As protein: CASRWELYGYTF.

The V gene is TRBV18, the J gene TRBJ1-2; possible D gene TRBD1, 6 bases. CDR1 KGHSH and CDR2 LQKENI come from the germline V gene. V was pared by 2 bases and J by 13 bases, with 14 bases between. The CDR3 is 12 amino acids. CDR3 DNA: TGTGCCAGCTCACCAGGGGACACCTGGTCCACCTTC. This sequence encodes CASSPGDTWSTF.

This chain connects TRBV13 to TRBJ2-1, with TRBD2 identical over 9 bases. The CDR3 totals 19 residues. Germline loops: CDR1 PRHDT, CDR2 FYEKMQ (reference sequence). The trim removed 5 bases at V and 0 bases at J, leaving 14 bases unmatched. CDR3 nucleotides: TGTGCCAGCAGCCCTAAAGCGGGAGGAAAAGGGAGCTCCTACAATGAGCAGTTCTTC. Amino acids: CASSPKAGGKGSSYNEQFF.

This sequence joins TRBV3-1 (or the pseudogene TRBV3-2) and TRBJ2-2; 9 bases align to TRBD1. The CDR3 runs 17 residues. J was trimmed by 6 bases and V by 1 base; bases with no gene match: 9. CDR1 and CDR2 from the germline V gene are LGHDT and YNNKEL (reference sequence). DNA for the CDR3: TGTGCCAGCAGCCAAGGAATAGGGACAGGGAGCCCCGGGGAGCTGTTTTTT. Protein sequence: CASSQGIGTGSPGELFF.

The chain links TRBV6-6 to TRBJ2-7; 8 bases agree with TRBD1. V lost 6 bases to trimming and J lost 6 bases; unmatched junction nucleotides: 4. Germline V gene lookup returns CDR1 MNHNY and CDR2 SVGAGI (reference sequence). The CDR3 covers 12 residues. The CDR3 sequence is CASRFTGGEQYF. The CDR3 nucleotides read TGTGCCAGCAGATTTACAGGGGGCGAGCAGTACTTC.

This chain uses TRBV6-5 with TRBJ1-5; 10 bases map to TRBD1. V was pared by 7 bases and J by 4 bases, with 4 bases of the junction left unmatched. The CDR3 has 14 residues. Looked up from germline, CDR1 is MNHEY and CDR2 is SVGAGI. The CDR3 sequence is CASKRTGGNQPQHF. The CDR3 DNA sequence: TGTGCCAGCAAACGGACAGGGGGTAATCAGCCCCAGCATTTT.

The genes are TRBV27 and TRBJ2-7, with TRBD2 matching 7 bases. This CDR3 comprises 14 residues. Trimming cost V 5 bases and J 3 bases; bases outside gene matches: 7. Germline V gene lookup returns CDR1 MNHEY and CDR2 SMNVEV (reference sequence). CDR3 residues: CASSPQTSHYEQYF. CDR3 in DNA: TGTGCCAGCAGTCCTCAGACTAGCCACTACGAGCAGTACTTC.

Only one count was recorded for this clone. V gene TRBV12-3 or TRBV12-4 combines with J gene TRBJ1-6, with 10 bases lining up with TRBD1. The CDR3 sequence is 13 residues long. The junction had 3 bases not matched to a gene; V was cut back by 6 bases and J by 10 bases. The CDR3 DNA reads TGTGCCAGCAGCGGGACAGGGGACTCACCCCTCCACTTT. It codes for CASSGTGDSPLHF.

The chain links TRBV7-2 to TRBJ2-2; 10 bases match TRBD2. The junction had 3 bases not matched to a gene; V was cut back by 1 base and J by 7 bases. CDR1 is SGHTA, CDR2 FQGNSA, per germline. The CDR3 spans 15 residues. The CDR3 loop reads CASSLVAGGNGELFF. In DNA form, the CDR3 reads TGTGCCAGCAGCTTAGTAGCGGGAGGTAACGGGGAGCTGTTTTTT.

This rearrangement joins TRBV3-1 (or the pseudogene TRBV3-2) to TRBJ1-3; D may be TRBD1 (5 bases). The V and J ends lost 2 bases and 4 bases respectively, with 12 bases between them. This CDR3 has 15 residues. Germline V lookup: CDR1 LGHDT, CDR2 YNNKEL (reference sequence). This chain's CDR3 is CASSQPGTGGNTIYF. DNA of the CDR3: TGTGCCAGCAGCCAACCAGGGACTGGAGGAAACACCATATATTTT.

The V call is TRBV7-3, the J call TRBJ1-2; D is unclear. The germline CDR1 and CDR2 sequences are SGHTA and FQGTGA. CDR3 length: 13 residues. Trimming removed 5 bases at V and 5 bases at J, with 12 bases between. CDR3 residues: CASSPSAGYGYTF. Written as DNA, the CDR3 is TGTGCCAGCAGCCCGAGCGCGGGGTATGGCTACACCTTC.

The chain combines TRBV28 with TRBJ2-7, with 7 positions matching TRBD2. Looked up from germline, CDR1 is MDHEN and CDR2 is SYDVKM. The CDR3 contains 14 residues. After removal of 2 bases from V and 3 bases from J, the junction contained 4 bases not matched to a gene. The CDR3, as DNA: TGTGCCAGCAGTTTAATTGCGGGAGACTACGAGCAGTACTTC. Its protein is CASSLIAGDYEQYF.

This chain uses TRBV5-6 with TRBJ2-1, with TRBD2 identical over 12 bases. The CDR3 runs 18 residues. The germline CDR1 and CDR2 sequences are SGHDT and YYEEEE. With V trimmed by 4 bases and J by 4 bases, 12 bases remained unmatched. CDR3 in DNA: TGTGCCAGCAGCGTTAACCTCCTAGCGGGAGGGAGGTACAATGAGCAGTTCTTC. It translates to CASSVNLLAGGRYNEQFF.

This chain connects TRBV29-1 to TRBJ2-2; 8 nucleotides agree with TRBD1. With 5 bases clipped from V and 6 bases from J, the junction kept 5 bases outside the gene matches. The CDR3 loop spans 13 amino acids. The V gene's germline CDR1 is SQVTM and CDR2 ANQGSEA. CDR3 nucleotides: TGCAGCGTTAGTCAGGGGGCCCCCGGGGAGCTGTTTTTT. The encoded protein is CSVSQGAPGELFF.

This chain uses TRBV10-3 with TRBJ1-6; D is undetermined. The V and J ends lost 7 bases and 8 bases respectively, with 12 bases between them. CDR1 ENHRY and CDR2 SYGVKD come from the germline V gene. CDR3 length: 13 residues. This chain's CDR3 is CAITPSGDSPLHF. The DNA for the CDR3 is TGTGCCATCACCCCCTCCGGGGATTCACCCCTCCACTTT.

The chain carries TRBV3-1 (or the pseudogene TRBV3-2) and TRBJ1-1; D perhaps matches TRBD1 (5 bases). The CDR3 length is 11 residues. Trimming pared 2 bases from V and 8 bases from J, leaving 6 bases between. Germline lookup yields CDR1 LGHDT and CDR2 YNNKEL (reference sequence). CDR3 sequence reads: CASSQRGEAFF. The CDR3 nucleotides read TGTGCCAGCAGCCAACGGGGGGAAGCTTTCTTT.

V usage is TRBV28 and J usage is TRBJ1-5; possible D gene TRBD1, 5 bases. CDR1 MDHEN and CDR2 SYDVKM come from the germline V gene. V lost 7 bases and J lost 4, with 17 bases in between. This CDR3 spans 15 amino acids. The CDR3 region has the DNA TGTGCCAGCAAAAGGAGGGACGGTACTAATCAGCCCCAGCATTTT. This sequence encodes CASKRRDGTNQPQHF.

CDR3: CASSSGTSETQYF. For the CDR3, the DNA is TGTGCCAGCAGCTCCGGGACATCGGAGACCCAGTACTTC. V is TRBV11-3 and J is TRBJ2-5, with a weak D call TRBD1 (6 bases). The V and J ends lost 4 bases and 5 bases respectively, with 11 bases between them. CDR3 size: 13 residues. Germline-derived CDR1 and CDR2 are SGHNT and YENEEA.